This T cell receptor beta chain originates from a study of PD-1 blockade in mismatch repair-deficient tumors. Study-wide context: Enrolled about 2013-2017, patients had progressing, pretreated mismatch repair-deficient cancers of more than ten types. Study conclusions and caveats: Tumor-resident clones, often undetectable pretreatment in blood, expanded then contracted after pembrolizumab.

CDR1 and CDR2 (germline): LNHDA, SQIVND (reference sequence). The CDR3 extends over 16 amino acids. With 5 bases removed from V and 2 bases from J, the gap between germline ends came to 16 bases. Clones were sequenced by immunoSEQ multiplex PCR, and TCRdb holds only the in-frame ones, with some missing. The sample has around 100,000 clones, about 74% seen once; the top ten hold roughly 4.8%. PCR or immunohistochemistry showed mismatch repair deficiency in every enrolled patient. TCRs were sequenced from a few patients responding to pembrolizumab. In regard to this clone: Its cognate antigen is unknown.

The receptor comes from an adult with mismatch repair-deficient cancer. The V call is TRBV19, the J call TRBJ2-1; D ambiguous. The sequences come from peripheral blood, collected approximately 60 weeks after starting pembrolizumab. In DNA form, the CDR3 reads TGTGCCAGTAGTGCATCTCAGCGATCCACCTACAATGAGCAGTTCTTC. The encoded protein is CASSASQRSTYNEQFF.